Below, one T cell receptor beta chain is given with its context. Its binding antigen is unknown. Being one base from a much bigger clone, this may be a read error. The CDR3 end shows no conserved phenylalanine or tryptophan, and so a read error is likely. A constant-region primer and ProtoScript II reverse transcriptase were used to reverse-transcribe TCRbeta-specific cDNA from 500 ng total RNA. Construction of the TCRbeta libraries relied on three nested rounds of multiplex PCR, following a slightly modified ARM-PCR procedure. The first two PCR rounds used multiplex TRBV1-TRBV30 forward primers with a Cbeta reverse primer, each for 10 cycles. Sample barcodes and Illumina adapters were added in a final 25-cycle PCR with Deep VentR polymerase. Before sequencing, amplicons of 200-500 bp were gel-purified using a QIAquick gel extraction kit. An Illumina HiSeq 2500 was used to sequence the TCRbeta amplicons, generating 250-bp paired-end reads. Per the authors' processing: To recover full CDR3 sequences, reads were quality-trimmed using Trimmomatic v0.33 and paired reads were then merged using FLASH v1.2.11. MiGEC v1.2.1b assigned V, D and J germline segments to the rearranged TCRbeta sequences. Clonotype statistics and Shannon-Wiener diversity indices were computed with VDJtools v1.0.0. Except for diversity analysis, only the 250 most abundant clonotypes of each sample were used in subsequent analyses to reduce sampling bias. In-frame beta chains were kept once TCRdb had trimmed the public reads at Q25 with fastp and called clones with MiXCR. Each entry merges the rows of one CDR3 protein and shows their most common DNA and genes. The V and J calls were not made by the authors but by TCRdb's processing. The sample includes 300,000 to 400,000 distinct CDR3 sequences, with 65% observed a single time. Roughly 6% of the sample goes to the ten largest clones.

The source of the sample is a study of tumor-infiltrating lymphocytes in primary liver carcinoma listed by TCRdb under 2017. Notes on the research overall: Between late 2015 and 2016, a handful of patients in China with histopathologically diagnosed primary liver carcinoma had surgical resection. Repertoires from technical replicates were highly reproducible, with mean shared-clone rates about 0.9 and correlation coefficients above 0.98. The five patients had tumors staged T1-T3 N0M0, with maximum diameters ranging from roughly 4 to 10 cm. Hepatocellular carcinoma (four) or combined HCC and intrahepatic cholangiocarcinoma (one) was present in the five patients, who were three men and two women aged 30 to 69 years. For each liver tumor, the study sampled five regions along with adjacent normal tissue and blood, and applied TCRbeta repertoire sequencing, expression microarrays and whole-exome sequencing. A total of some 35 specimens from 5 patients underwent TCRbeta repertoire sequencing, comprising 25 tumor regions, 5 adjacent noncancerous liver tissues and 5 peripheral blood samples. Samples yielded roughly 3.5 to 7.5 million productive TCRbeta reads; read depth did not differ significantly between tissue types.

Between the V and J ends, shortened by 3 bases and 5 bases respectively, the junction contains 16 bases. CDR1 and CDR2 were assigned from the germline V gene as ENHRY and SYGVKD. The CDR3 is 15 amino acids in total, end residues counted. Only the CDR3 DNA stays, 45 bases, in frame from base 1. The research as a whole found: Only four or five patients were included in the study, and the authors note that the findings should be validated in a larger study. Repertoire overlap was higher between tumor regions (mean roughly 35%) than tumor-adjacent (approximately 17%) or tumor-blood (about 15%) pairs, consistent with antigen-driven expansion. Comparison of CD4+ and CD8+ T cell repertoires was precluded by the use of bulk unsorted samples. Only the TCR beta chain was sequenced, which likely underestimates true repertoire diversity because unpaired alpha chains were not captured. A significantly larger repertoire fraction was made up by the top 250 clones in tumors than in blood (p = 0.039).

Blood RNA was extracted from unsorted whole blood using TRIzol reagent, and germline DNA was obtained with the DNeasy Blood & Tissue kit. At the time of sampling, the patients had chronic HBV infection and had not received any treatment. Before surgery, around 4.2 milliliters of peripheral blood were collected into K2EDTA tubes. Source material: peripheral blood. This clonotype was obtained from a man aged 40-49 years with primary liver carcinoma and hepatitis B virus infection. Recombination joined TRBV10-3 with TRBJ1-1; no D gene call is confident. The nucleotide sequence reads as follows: TGTGCCATCAGTGAATCGGCGGGAGAAACGACTGAAGCTTTCTCT. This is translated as CAISESAGETTEAFS.